Each of the 18 T cell receptor beta chains below was sequenced from the same sample in a study of cytomegalovirus exposure and HLA in healthy donors. The PCR made use of 60 Vbeta and 13 Jbeta primers. Repertoires were generated with immunoSEQ multiplex PCR, while TCRdb's copy carries only in-frame clones and drops some. In total, the table holds some 120,000 clones. Sequences were obtained from PBMCs. These receptors all come from a man aged 40-49 years in good health and CMV-seropositive.

J is TRBJ2-3 and V is TRBV7-9, with D possibly matching TRBD1 (6 bases). The CDR3 consists of 14 residues. V lost 2 bases to trimming and J lost 5 bases, with 11 bases between them. Germline assignment: CDR1 SEHNR and CDR2 FQNEAQ (reference sequence). DNA for the CDR3: TGTGCCAGCAGCTTACTTCGAGGGGGAGATACGCAGTATTTT. It is translated as CASSLLRGGDTQYF.

The genes are TRBV5-6 and TRBJ2-5; 7 positions match TRBD1. The V gene end was trimmed by 7 bases and the J gene end by 0 bases; junction bases not matched to a gene: 12. Germline V gene lookup returns CDR1 SGHDT and CDR2 YYEEEE. This CDR3 comprises 16 residues. The chain's CDR3 is CASSGGGWGYQETQYF. The CDR3 DNA follows: TGTGCCAGCTCAGGGGGTGGATGGGGTTACCAAGAGACCCAGTACTTC.

The chain recombines TRBV19 with TRBJ2-3, with D tentatively TRBD2 (6 bases). Trimming took 6 bases from V and 3 from J, leaving 10 bases between them. Germline lookup yields CDR1 LNHDA and CDR2 SQIVND (reference sequence). The CDR3 loop spans 13 amino acids. CDR3 nucleotide sequence: TGTGCCAGTAGGGGACTTGGGACAGATACGCAGTATTTT. This gives the protein CASRGLGTDTQYF.

The chain links TRBV7-3 to TRBJ2-1; a possible D gene is TRBD2 (5 bases). CDR1 is SGHTA, CDR2 FQGTGA, per germline. Between the trimmed V and J ends, which lost 5 bases and 9 bases, there was a span of 20 bases. The CDR3 length is 15 residues. The CDR3: CASSVGVTRRGEQFF. The CDR3 nucleotides read TGTGCCAGCAGCGTGGGAGTCACGAGGCGAGGTGAGCAGTTCTTC.

The chain couples TRBV5-1 to TRBJ2-7; 7 nucleotides line up with TRBD1. V gave up 2 bases and J gave up 1 base; unmatched junction bases: 15. From germline, CDR1 is SGHRS and CDR2 YFSETQ. The CDR3 has 18 amino acids. The CDR3 reads CASSFAGGVRDRSYEQYF. The CDR3, as DNA: TGCGCCAGCAGCTTCGCAGGGGGTGTCCGGGACCGTTCCTACGAGCAGTACTTC. Looking up the rest from reference TRBV5-1 and TRBJ2-7 gives the full variable domain: KAGVTQTPRYLIKTRGQQVTLSCSPISGHRSVSWYQQTPGQGLQFLFEYFSETQRNKGNFPGRFSGRQFSNSRSEMNVSTLELGDSALYLCASSFAGGVRDRSYEQYFGPGTRLTVT.

The rearrangement uses TRBV5-6 and TRBJ1-2; 7 bases map to TRBD1. Germline-derived CDR1 and CDR2 are SGHDT and YYEEEE. The CDR3 is made up of 14 amino acids. The V and J ends lost 4 bases and 7 bases, in that order; junction bases with no gene match: 10. The CDR3 here is CASSKYDRDGGYTF. DNA of the CDR3: TGTGCCAGCAGCAAGTACGACAGGGACGGTGGCTACACCTTC.

J is TRBJ2-5 and V is TRBV7-2, with a tentative D call TRBD2 (6 bases). Trimming took 4 bases from V and 4 from J, leaving 16 bases between them. CDR1 and CDR2 (germline): SGHTA, FQGNSA. This CDR3 region has 15 residues. This CDR3 is CASSYIGAGRETQYF. The CDR3 DNA reads TGTGCCAGCAGCTACATAGGGGCGGGACGAGAGACCCAGTACTTC.

The chain joins TRBV6-6 to TRBJ1-1; 7 nucleotides agree with TRBD1. The V and J ends lost 10 bases and 1 base, in that order; junction bases with no gene match: 3. CDR1 is MNHNY, CDR2 SVGAGI, per germline (reference sequence). The CDR3 spans 12 residues. The CDR3 protein is CATRGANTEAFF. CDR3 DNA sequence: TGTGCCACCAGGGGGGCGAACACTGAAGCTTTCTTT.

V gene TRBV10-3 combines with J gene TRBJ1-5; a weak D match, TRBD1 (6 bases). Germline CDR1 and CDR2: ENHRY and SYGVKD. The CDR3 length is 13 residues. CDR3 sequence: CAARQELNQPQHF. The CDR3 coding sequence is TGTGCGGCCCGACAGGAGCTTAATCAGCCCCAGCATTTT.

The rearrangement links TRBV30 to TRBJ2-7; 13 bases fit TRBD2. The CDR3 totals 14 residues. V shed 2 bases and J 4 bases; nucleotides not matched to a gene: 2. CDR1 GTSNPN and CDR2 SVGIG come from the germline V gene (reference sequence). This CDR3 reads CAWSRLAGGYEQYF. The DNA for the CDR3 is TGTGCCTGGAGTAGACTAGCGGGAGGTTACGAGCAGTACTTC.

With respect to this clone: Sequence at one end of the junction differs from germline and may be a read error. V and J are TRBV10-2 and TRBJ2-1; D may be TRBD2 (5 bases). Germline V CDR1 and CDR2: WSHSY, SAAADI. The CDR3 is 12 amino acids. DNA for the CDR3: TGCGCCAGCCGTGACACCTCGGGGAAACAGTTCTTC. The encoded protein is CASRDTSGKQFF.

The CDR3 DNA reads as TGCGCCAGCAGCCAATTGCCCAGCGGGAGGGCCGGGGAGCTGTTTTTT. Its protein product is CASSQLPSGRAGELFF. This chain links TRBV4-1 with TRBJ2-2, with 10 bases lining up with TRBD2. V trimming: 2 bases; J trimming: 6 bases; junction bases outside the gene matches: 6. CDR1 is MGHRA, CDR2 YSYEKL, per germline. The CDR3 sequence is 16 residues long.

This chain connects TRBV28 to TRBJ2-7, with D possibly being TRBD1 (5 bases). CDR1 MDHEN and CDR2 SYDVKM come from the germline V gene. The germline V and J ends were trimmed by 5 bases and 6 bases, with 14 bases remaining between them. The CDR3 is made up of 13 amino acids. CDR3 bases: TGTGCCAGCAGTACCCCCGCAGGGCTCGAGCAGTACTTC. Amino acid sequence: CASSTPAGLEQYF.

This chain joins TRBV15 and TRBJ2-7; 9 bases are a match to TRBD2. Germline lookup yields CDR1 LNHNV and CDR2 YYDKDF (reference sequence). The V and J ends lost 3 bases and 6 bases, in that order; junction bases with no gene match: 12. The CDR3 loop spans 16 amino acids. In DNA form, the CDR3 reads TGTGCCACCAGCAGGACGGCTAGCGGGACCCGTGGCGAGCAGTACTTC. This encodes CATSRTASGTRGEQYF.

V is TRBV7-3 and J is TRBJ2-7; 9 bases align to TRBD1. Germline V gives CDR1 SGHTA, CDR2 FQGTGA. The CDR3 totals 17 residues. V lost 5 bases to trimming and J lost 3 bases; unmatched junction nucleotides: 14. The CDR3 loop is CASSLRGPGQGHYEQYF. Written as DNA, the CDR3 is TGTGCCAGCAGCCTAAGGGGGCCGGGACAGGGACACTACGAGCAGTACTTC.

The chain has TRBV19 and TRBJ2-7; TRBD1 matches 9 bases. This CDR3 is built from 17 residues. Per the germline V gene, CDR1 is LNHDA and CDR2 is SQIVND (reference sequence). J lost 3 bases, V lost 3 bases, and 12 bases had no gene match. The DNA for the CDR3 is TGTGCCAGTAGTATGCCGGGCGCGGGGACAGGGTTCTACGAGCAGTACTTC. This sequence encodes CASSMPGAGTGFYEQYF.

This sequence joins TRBV25-1 and TRBJ2-1; 7 nucleotides align to TRBD1. The germline CDR1 and CDR2 sequences are MGHDK and SYGVNS. V was pared by 3 bases and J by 3 bases, with 5 bases of the junction left unmatched. The CDR3 length is 15 residues. CDR3 coding DNA: TGTGCCAGCAGTGAGATTGGGACAGTCTACAATGAGCAGTTCTTC. Residues: CASSEIGTVYNEQFF.

This chain connects TRBV5-1 to TRBJ2-2; D is perhaps TRBD2 (6 bases). Germline-derived CDR1 and CDR2 are SGHRS and YFSETQ. V was pared by 5 bases and J by 5 bases, with 13 bases between. This CDR3 contains 14 residues. The CDR3 sequence: CASSNYGGTGELFF. The CDR3 nucleotides read TGCGCCAGCAGTAATTACGGGGGTACCGGGGAGCTGTTTTTT.